The 11 T cell receptor beta chains below were found in one sample sequenced in a study of human T cells and chemical hapten exposure. TCRdb processed the RACE reads anew with MiXCR; each CDR3 protein has one entry. Of 75,000 to 95,000 distinct CDR3 sequences in the sample, 11% are singletons; the top ten hold about 2%. Time point in this sample: patch test 2, 6 weeks after DPC sensitization. Specified treatment: therapeutic diphenylcyclopropenone sensitization with weekly scalp DPC. This material consisted of whole blood, taken in connection with sensitization to the hapten diphenylcyclopropenone (DPC). These receptors were obtained from a man aged 35 to 55 with alopecia areata. Some clones in this sample may be carry-over from other donors' samples.

This clonotype has just a few counts. The CDR3 protein is CASSQDIGGYSNQPQHF. Written as DNA, the CDR3 is TGCGCCAGCAGCCAAGATATCGGGGGTTATAGCAATCAGCCCCAGCATTTT. V and J are TRBV4-3 and TRBJ1-5; a possible D gene is TRBD1 (5 bases). Germline V gives CDR1 LGHNA, CDR2 YSLEER. The CDR3 runs 17 residues. Trimming stripped 0 bases from V and 0 bases from J, with 12 bases between.

This clonotype came up many times. This chain connects TRBV29-1 to TRBJ1-2; 7 positions agree with TRBD1. This CDR3 is built from 11 residues. The V segment lost 7 bases and the J segment 6 bases; nucleotides outside the gene matches: 5. The V gene's germline CDR1 is SQVTM and CDR2 ANQGSEA. CDR3 sequence (DNA): TGCAGCGGCCAGGGGGGACATGGCTACACCTTC. It codes for CSGQGGHGYTF.

The CDR3 nucleotides read TGTGCCAGCAGCTCTCGGCCAGGCGACAATCAGCCCCAGCATTTT. This translates into CASSSRPGDNQPQHF. The chain is built from TRBV4-2 and TRBJ1-5; no clear D. The CDR3 extends over 15 amino acids. The ends were cut back, 5 bases at V and 3 bases at J, with 14 bases in the middle. CDR1 and CDR2 (germline): LGHNA, YNFKEQ.

The chain employs TRBV6-5 and TRBJ2-6; D is ambiguous. Trimming took off 5 bases at V and 4 bases at J, with 9 bases between the two ends. The CDR3 length is 14 residues. The germline V gene encodes CDR1 MNHEY and CDR2 SVGAGI. The CDR3 protein is CASSQETGANVLTF. The CDR3 coding sequence is TGTGCCAGCAGTCAAGAGACCGGGGCCAACGTCCTGACTTTC.

This chain uses TRBV20-1 with TRBJ2-7; 8 bases are shared with TRBD2. Germline CDR1 reads DFQATT; CDR2 reads SNEGSKA (reference sequence). J lost 2 bases, V lost 0 bases, and 6 bases had no gene match. The CDR3 consists of 15 residues. DNA for the CDR3: TGCAGTGCTAGAGATGAAGGACTAGCACCCTACGAGCAGTACTTC. This gives the protein CSARDEGLAPYEQYF.

This chain joins TRBV5-1 and TRBJ2-3; D is unclear. This CDR3 spans 14 amino acids. V gave up 1 base and J gave up 5 bases, with 11 bases separating them. Germline CDR1 is SGHRS and CDR2 is YFSETQ. CDR3 sequence (DNA): TGCGCCAGCAGCTTGATAACGGCAGGAGATACGCAGTATTTT. Translation gives CASSLITAGDTQYF.

The gene calls are TRBV5-1 and TRBJ1-6; 8 bases are a match to TRBD1. The J segment lost 7 bases and the V segment lost 0 bases, leaving 0 bases of the junction unmatched. CDR1 is SGHRS and CDR2 is YFSETQ in the germline V gene. This CDR3 spans 14 amino acids. The CDR3 is CASSLGTGNSPLHF. The DNA for the CDR3 is TGCGCCAGCAGCTTGGGGACAGGGAATTCACCCCTCCACTTT.

This clonotype was detected ten times or more. The rearrangement joins TRBV18 to TRBJ1-1; D is uncertain. The CDR3 spans 13 residues. Germline CDR1 KGHSH, CDR2 LQKENI. Trimming stripped 2 bases from V and 2 bases from J, with 6 bases between. CDR3 protein: CASSPTANTEAFF. CDR3 bases: TGTGCCAGCTCACCAACGGCTAACACTGAAGCTTTCTTT. The variable domain in full, with the rest retrieved from reference TRBV18 and TRBJ1-1, is NAGVMQNPRHLVRRRGQEARLRCSPMKGHSHVYWYRQLPEEGLKFMVYLQKENIIDESGMPKERFSAEFPKEGPSILRIQQVVRGDSAAYFCASSPTANTEAFFGQGTRLTVV.

This sequence joins TRBV6-6 and TRBJ2-5; D remains ambiguous. CDR1 and CDR2 (germline): MNHNY, SVGAGI (reference sequence). Trimming took 6 bases from V and 1 from J, leaving 6 bases between them. This CDR3 has 12 amino acids. Here the CDR3 reads CASRDVQETQYF. Here the CDR3 DNA reads TGTGCCAGCAGGGACGTCCAAGAGACCCAGTACTTC.

The table lists this clonotype with many counts. The V call is TRBV6-5, the J call TRBJ1-2; a possible D gene is TRBD1 (6 bases). V lost 5 bases and J 0 bases, leaving 19 bases between the germline ends. Looked up from germline, CDR1 is MNHEY and CDR2 is SVGAGI. CDR3 length: 17 residues. The CDR3 sequence is CASSPTHPQGANYGYTF. The CDR3 DNA follows: TGTGCCAGCAGTCCGACACACCCACAGGGAGCTAACTATGGCTACACCTTC.

This clonotype was counted a few times. The chain uses TRBV6-5 and TRBJ1-1; D may be TRBD1 (6 bases). The CDR3 consists of 12 residues. Per the germline V gene, CDR1 is MNHEY and CDR2 is SVGAGI. V lost 1 base, J lost 11 bases, and 11 bases lay in between. As DNA, the CDR3 is TGTGCCAGCAGTTACTTGGGGCAGGGGGCTTTCTTT. Amino acids: CASSYLGQGAFF.